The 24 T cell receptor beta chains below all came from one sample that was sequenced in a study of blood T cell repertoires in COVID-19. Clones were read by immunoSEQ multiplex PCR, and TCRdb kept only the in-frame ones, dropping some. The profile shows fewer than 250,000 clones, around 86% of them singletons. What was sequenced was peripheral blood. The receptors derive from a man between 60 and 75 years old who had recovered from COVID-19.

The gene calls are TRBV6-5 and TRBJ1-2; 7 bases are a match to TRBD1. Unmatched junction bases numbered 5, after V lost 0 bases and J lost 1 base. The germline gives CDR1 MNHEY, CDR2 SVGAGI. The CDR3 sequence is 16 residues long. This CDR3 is CASSYSSGGVNYGYTF. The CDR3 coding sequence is TGTGCCAGCAGTTACTCTTCAGGGGGAGTTAACTATGGCTACACCTTC.

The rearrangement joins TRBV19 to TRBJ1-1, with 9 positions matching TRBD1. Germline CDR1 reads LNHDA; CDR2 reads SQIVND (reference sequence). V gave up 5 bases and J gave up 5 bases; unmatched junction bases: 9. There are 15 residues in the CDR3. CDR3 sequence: CASSFFTGGITEAFF. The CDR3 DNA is TGTGCCAGTAGTTTTTTTACAGGGGGCATAACTGAAGCTTTCTTT. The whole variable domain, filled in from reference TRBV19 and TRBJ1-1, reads DGGITQSPKYLFRKEGQNVTLSCEQNLNHDAMYWYRQDPGQGLRLIYYSQIVNDFQKGDIAEGYSVSREKKESFPLTVTSAQKNPTAFYLCASSFFTGGITEAFFGQGTRLTVV.

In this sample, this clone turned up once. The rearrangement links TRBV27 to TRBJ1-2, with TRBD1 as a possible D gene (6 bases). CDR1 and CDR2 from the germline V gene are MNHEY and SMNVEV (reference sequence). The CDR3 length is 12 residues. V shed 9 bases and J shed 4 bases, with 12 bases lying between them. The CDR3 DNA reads TGTGCCAGATTCGACAGGCGCTATGGCTACACCTTC. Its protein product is CARFDRRYGYTF.

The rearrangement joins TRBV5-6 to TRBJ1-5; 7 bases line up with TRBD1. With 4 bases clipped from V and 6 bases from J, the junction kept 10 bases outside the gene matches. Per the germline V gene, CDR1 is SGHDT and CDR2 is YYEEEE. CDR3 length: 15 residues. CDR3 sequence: CASSRRDRVRQPQHF. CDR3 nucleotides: TGTGCCAGCAGCCGGCGAGACAGGGTGCGTCAGCCCCAGCATTTT.

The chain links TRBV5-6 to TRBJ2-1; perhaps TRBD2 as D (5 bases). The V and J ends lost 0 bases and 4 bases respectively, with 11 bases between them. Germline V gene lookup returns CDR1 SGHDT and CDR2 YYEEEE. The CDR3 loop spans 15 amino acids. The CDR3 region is CASSLVASLYNEQFF. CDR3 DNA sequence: TGTGCCAGCAGCTTGGTGGCTAGCCTGTACAATGAGCAGTTCTTC.

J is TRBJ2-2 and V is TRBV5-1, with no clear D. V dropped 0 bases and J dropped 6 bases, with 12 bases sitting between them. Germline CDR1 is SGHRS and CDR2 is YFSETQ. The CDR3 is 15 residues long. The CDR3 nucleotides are TGCGCCAGCAGCTTGGTGGCGGAACGGGCCGGGGAGCTGTTTTTT. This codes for CASSLVAERAGELFF.

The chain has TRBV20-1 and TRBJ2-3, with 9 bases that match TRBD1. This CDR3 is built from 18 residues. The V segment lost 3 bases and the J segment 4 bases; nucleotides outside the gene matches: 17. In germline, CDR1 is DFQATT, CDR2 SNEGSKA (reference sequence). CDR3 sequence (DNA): TGCAGTGCTAGTCCACCAGACAGGGGGGCTTTTGGATCAGATACGCAGTATTTT. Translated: CSASPPDRGAFGSDTQYF.

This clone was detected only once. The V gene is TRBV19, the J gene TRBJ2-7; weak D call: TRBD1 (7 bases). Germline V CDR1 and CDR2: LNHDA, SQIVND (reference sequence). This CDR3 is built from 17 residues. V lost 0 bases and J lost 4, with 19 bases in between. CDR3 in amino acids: CASSIDHGGTVRYEQYF. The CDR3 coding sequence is TGTGCCAGTAGTATAGATCATGGAGGGACAGTCCGTTACGAGCAGTACTTC.

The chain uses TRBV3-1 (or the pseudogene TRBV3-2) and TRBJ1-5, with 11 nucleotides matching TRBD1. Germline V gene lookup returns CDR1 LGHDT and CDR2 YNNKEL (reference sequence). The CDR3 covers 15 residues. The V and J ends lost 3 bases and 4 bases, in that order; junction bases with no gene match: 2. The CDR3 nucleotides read TGTGCCAGCAGCCAGGGGACAGGGGGGAATCAGCCCCAGCATTTT. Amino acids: CASSQGTGGNQPQHF.

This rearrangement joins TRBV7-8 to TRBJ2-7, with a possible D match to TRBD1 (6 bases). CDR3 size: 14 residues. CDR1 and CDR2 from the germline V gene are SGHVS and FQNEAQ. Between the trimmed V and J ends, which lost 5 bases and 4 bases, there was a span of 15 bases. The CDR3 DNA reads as TGTGCCAGCAGCGTTACCGGGACAACATACGAGCAGTACTTC. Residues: CASSVTGTTYEQYF.

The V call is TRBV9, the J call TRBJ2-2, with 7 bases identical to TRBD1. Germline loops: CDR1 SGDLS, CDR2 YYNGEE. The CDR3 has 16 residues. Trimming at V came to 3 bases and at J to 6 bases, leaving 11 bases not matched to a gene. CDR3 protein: CASSDMRQGEAGELFF. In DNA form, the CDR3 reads TGTGCCAGCAGCGATATGAGACAGGGCGAGGCCGGGGAGCTGTTTTTT.

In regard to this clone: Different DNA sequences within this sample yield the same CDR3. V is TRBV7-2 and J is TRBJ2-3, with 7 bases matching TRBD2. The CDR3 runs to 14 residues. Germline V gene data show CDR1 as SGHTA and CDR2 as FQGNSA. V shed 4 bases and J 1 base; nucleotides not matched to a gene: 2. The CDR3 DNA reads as TGTGCCAGCAGCTCCCTAGCGGGCACAGATACGCAGTATTTT. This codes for CASSSLAGTDTQYF. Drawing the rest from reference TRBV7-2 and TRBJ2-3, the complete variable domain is GAGVSQSPSNKVTEKGKDVELRCDPISGHTALYWYRQSLGQGLEFLIYFQGNSAPDKSGLPSDRFSAERTGGSVSTLTIQRTQQEDSAVYLCASSSLAGTDTQYFGPGTRLTVL.

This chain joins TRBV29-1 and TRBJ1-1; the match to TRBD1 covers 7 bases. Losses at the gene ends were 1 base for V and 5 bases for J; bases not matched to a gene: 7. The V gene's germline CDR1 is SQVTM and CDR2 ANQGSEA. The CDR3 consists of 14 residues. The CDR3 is CSVEGLTGVTEAFF. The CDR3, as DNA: TGCAGCGTTGAAGGATTAACAGGGGTTACTGAAGCTTTCTTT.

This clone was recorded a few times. CDR3 residues: CASSLRQGAVYGYTF. The CDR3 DNA reads TGTGCCAGCAGCCTAAGACAGGGGGCGGTCTATGGCTACACCTTC. The chain links TRBV7-2 to TRBJ1-2; TRBD1 aligns across 10 bases. Germline-derived CDR1 and CDR2 are SGHTA and FQGNSA. This CDR3 contains 15 residues. The V segment lost 5 bases and the J segment 4 bases; nucleotides outside the gene matches: 7.

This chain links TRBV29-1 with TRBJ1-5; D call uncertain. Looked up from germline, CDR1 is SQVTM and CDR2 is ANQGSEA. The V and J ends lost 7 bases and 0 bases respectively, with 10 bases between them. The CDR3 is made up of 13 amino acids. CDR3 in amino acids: CSAGLNSNQPQHF. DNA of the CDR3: TGCAGCGCTGGACTTAATAGCAATCAGCCCCAGCATTTT.

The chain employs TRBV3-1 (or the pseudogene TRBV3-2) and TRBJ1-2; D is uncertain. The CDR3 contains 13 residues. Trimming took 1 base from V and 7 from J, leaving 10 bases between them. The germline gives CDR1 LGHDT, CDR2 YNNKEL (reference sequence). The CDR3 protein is CASSQVPVLGYTF. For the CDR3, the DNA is TGTGCCAGCAGCCAAGTGCCTGTACTTGGCTACACCTTC.

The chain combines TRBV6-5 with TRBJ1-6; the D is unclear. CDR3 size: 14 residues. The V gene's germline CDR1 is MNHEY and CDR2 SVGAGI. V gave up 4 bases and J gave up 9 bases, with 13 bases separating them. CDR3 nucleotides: TGTGCCAGCAGTTTAACAGAATCCTCTTCACCCCTCCACTTT. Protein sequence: CASSLTESSSPLHF.

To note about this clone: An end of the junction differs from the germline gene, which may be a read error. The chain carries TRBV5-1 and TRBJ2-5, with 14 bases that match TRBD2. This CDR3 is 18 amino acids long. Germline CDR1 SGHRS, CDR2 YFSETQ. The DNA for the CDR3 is TGCGCCGGCAGCTCCACCCCCCGGGGACTAGCGGGAGAGGAGACCCAGTACTTC. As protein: CAGSSTPRGLAGEETQYF.

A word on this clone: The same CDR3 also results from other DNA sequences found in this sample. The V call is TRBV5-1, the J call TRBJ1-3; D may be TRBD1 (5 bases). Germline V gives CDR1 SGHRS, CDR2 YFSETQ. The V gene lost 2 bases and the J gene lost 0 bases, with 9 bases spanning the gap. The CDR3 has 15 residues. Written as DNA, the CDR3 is TGCGCCAGCAGCTTATTAGGGGTCTCTGGAAACACCATATATTTT. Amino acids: CASSLLGVSGNTIYF.

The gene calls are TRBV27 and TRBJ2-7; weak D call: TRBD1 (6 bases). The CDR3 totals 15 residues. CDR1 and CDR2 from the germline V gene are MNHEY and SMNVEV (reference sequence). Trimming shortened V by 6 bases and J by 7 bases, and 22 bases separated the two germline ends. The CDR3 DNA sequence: TGTGCCAGCAGCCCTTTAACGGGACAACCTAGTGAGCAGTACTTC. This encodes CASSPLTGQPSEQYF.

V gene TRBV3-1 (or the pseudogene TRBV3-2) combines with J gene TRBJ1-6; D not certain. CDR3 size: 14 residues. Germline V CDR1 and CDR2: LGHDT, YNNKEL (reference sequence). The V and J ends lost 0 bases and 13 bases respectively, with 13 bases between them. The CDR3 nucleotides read TGTGCCAGCAGCCAAGAACCACAGCAGCTCCCCCTCCACTTT. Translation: CASSQEPQQLPLHF.

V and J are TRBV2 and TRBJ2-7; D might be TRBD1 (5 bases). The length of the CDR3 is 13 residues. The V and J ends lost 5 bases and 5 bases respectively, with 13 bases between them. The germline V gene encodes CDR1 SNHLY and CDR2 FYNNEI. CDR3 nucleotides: TGTGCCAGCAGTTTACAGCAGGGTAACGAGCAGTACTTC. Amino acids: CASSLQQGNEQYF.

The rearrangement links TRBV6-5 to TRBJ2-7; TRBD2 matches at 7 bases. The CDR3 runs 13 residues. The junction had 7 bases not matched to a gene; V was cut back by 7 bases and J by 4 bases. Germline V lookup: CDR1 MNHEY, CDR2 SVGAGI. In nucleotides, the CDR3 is TGTGCCAGCATCCTCTACGGGGGGTACGAGCAGTACTTC. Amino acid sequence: CASILYGGYEQYF.

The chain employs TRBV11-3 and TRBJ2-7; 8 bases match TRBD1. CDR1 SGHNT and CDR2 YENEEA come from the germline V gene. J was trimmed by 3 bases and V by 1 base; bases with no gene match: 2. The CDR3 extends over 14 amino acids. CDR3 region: CASSLAGQGYEQYF. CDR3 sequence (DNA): TGTGCCAGCAGCTTAGCCGGACAGGGCTACGAGCAGTACTTC.